The T cell receptor (beta chain) described here comes from a study of blood T cells in healthy people across ages. Study-wide results and caveats: Long-lived donors exceeded aged donors in naive CD4+ cells and diversity.

Germline values: CDR1 MNHEY, CDR2 SVGAGI. Trimming at V came to 0 bases and at J to 3 bases, leaving 4 bases not matched to a gene. The CDR3 length is 15 residues. It was with a sample-barcoded 5' primer and a J-beta primer mix that a second PCR of roughly 6 to 11 cycles was run. Each sample yielded at least 3 million CDR3-containing paired-end reads. From the 5' RACE reads, TCRdb called clonotypes with MiXCR, one entry per CDR3 protein. This table holds over a million distinct CDR3 sequences, 59% found once. Drawn from each donor were 9 to 10 milliliters of peripheral blood. Each sample yielded at least 6 micrograms of PBMC total RNA. In regard to this clonotype: Its antigen is still unknown.

The sequenced sample was blood. The source is a man between 18 and 29 years old in good health. The V and J genes are TRBV6-5 and TRBJ2-7, with 8 bases aligning to TRBD1. The CDR3 DNA reads TGTGCCAGCAGTTACTCTCGGGGACAGGTCTACGAGCAGTACTTC. Its translation: CASSYSRGQVYEQYF.